Presented here are 13 T cell receptor delta chains from one specimen sequenced in a study of gamma-delta T cells after stem cell transplantation. TCRdb re-identified clones in the RT-PCR reads via CATT. Here the sample spans just over 1,400 delta-chain clones, under 50% being singletons. The sequencing sample was made of gamma-delta T cells. The receptors were sampled from a human donor. It is not recorded whose cells these are; they may come from a transplant donor.

Points on this clone: Only one base separates this from a far larger clonotype, so it likely reflects a read error. The chain recombines TRDV2 with TRDJ3, with D maybe TRDD3 (5 bases). This CDR3 has 19 residues. The V gene's germline CDR1 is GEAIGNYY and CDR2 EKD. CDR3 loop: CARDTSGIPSSWDTRQMFF. The CDR3 nucleotides read TGTGCCCGTGACACGTCAGGGATTCCGAGCTCCTGGGACACCCGACAGATGTTTTTC.

This clone rates as medium-sized. The CDR3 DNA reads as TGTGCTCTTGGGGACCTACCCACTTACCCATACACCGATAAACTCATCTTT. This sequence encodes CALGDLPTYPYTDKLIF. This chain uses TRDV1 with TRDJ1; TRDD2 might be the D (5 bases). Trimming removed 3 bases at V and 0 bases at J, with 17 bases between. CDR1 and CDR2 (germline): TSWWSYY, QGS. The CDR3 is 17 residues long.

This clone is large (0.1 to 1%) within its sample. This could be a read error, since a much larger clone is one nucleotide away. The rearrangement joins TRDV2 to TRDJ1, with D possibly TRDD3 on 5 matching bases. This CDR3 is 17 amino acids long. Deletions cut 1 base from V and 7 bases from J, with 24 bases between. The germline CDR1 and CDR2 sequences are GEAIGNYY and EKD. CDR3 amino acids: CACDTPGLSEIHGKLIF. The CDR3 DNA follows: TGTGCCTGTGACACTCCCGGTCTCTCGGAGATACATGGTAAACTCATCTTT.

This clone showed up just a few times. A far larger clone lies a single base away; this is likely a read error. V and J are TRDV2 and TRDJ3, with a possible D match to TRDD3 (6 bases). CDR1 GEAIGNYY and CDR2 EKD come from the germline V gene. The CDR3 loop spans 19 amino acids. CDR3 coding DNA: TGTGCCTGTGGCACCGCGGGGATTCTGGGCTCCTGGGACACCCGACAGATGTTTTTC. Translating gives CACGTAGILGSWDTRQMFF.

This clone is deemed medium-sized (0.01 to 0.1%). Only one base separates this from a far larger clonotype, so it likely reflects a read error. This chain links TRDV1 with TRDJ1; 9 bases agree with TRDD3. The J segment lost 0 bases and the V segment lost 3 bases, leaving 29 bases of the junction unmatched. The CDR3 covers 24 residues. Germline-derived CDR1 and CDR2 are TSWWSYY and QGS. CDR3: CALGDFPTNMPILGEIRYTDKLIF. CDR3 nucleotides: TGTGCTCTTGGGGACTTTCCTACGAACATGCCTATACTGGGGGAGATCAGGTACACCGATAAACTCATCTTT.

As regards this clone: This likely came from a read error, as a far larger clone is one base away. V usage is TRDV2 and J usage is TRDJ1; D perhaps matches TRDD3 (6 bases). The V end was cut by 5 bases, the J end by 1 base, with 28 bases between. The length of the CDR3 is 19 residues. Germline assignment: CDR1 GEAIGNYY and CDR2 EKD. The CDR3 nucleotides are TGTGCCTGTGTCAAAGTGGGGGCGGGCCAAACCCATTCCACCGATAAACTCATCTTT. Translation: CACVKVGAGQTHSTDKLIF.

By share, this clone counts as medium-sized (0.01 to 0.1%). This sequence is one base from a far larger clone and is likely a read error. The V and J genes are TRDV1 and TRDJ1; 9 bases agree with TRDD3. Germline V CDR1 and CDR2: TSWWSYY, QGS. V shed 2 bases, J shed 5 bases, and the junction held 27 bases outside the gene matches. The CDR3 has 22 amino acids. CDR3 residues: CALGESPSPRRRGIPRGDKLIF. In nucleotides, the CDR3 is TGTGCTCTTGGGGAAAGTCCTTCCCCCCGTCGGCGGGGGATACCCCGCGGGGATAAACTCATCTTT.

As to this clone: A far larger clone is one base from this, pointing to a likely read error. This rearrangement joins TRAV29/DV5 to TRDJ1; TRDD3 agrees at 11 bases. The CDR3 covers 23 residues. Trimming removed 0 bases from V and 0 bases from J; junction bases left unmatched: 25. From germline, CDR1 is NSMFDY and CDR2 ISSIKDK. The CDR3 bases are TGTGCAGCAAGCGAGACCCCACGGGGTTTTCTACTGGGGGATATGGAGTACACCGATAAACTCATCTTT. This sequence encodes CAASETPRGFLLGDMEYTDKLIF.

Of note for this clone: A far larger clone differs by one base, so this is likely a read error. V is TRDV2 and J is TRDJ1; 8 bases match TRDD3. CDR1 and CDR2 from the germline V gene are GEAIGNYY and EKD. This CDR3 has 12 amino acids. This CDR3 reads CACVKVCTGGFF. The CDR3 coding sequence is TGTGCCTGTGTCAAGGTCTGTACTGGGGGCTTCTTT.

As for this clone: Since a far larger clone is one base different, this is likely a read error. The V and J genes are TRDV1 and TRDJ1, with D unclear. Germline lookup yields CDR1 TSWWSYY and CDR2 QGS. The CDR3 extends over 14 amino acids. DNA of the CDR3: TGTGCTCTTGGGGGGATCCCCCCATCCGATAAACCCATCTTT. Translating it yields CALGGIPPSDKPIF.

This chain joins TRDV2 and TRDJ1; 8 bases are a match to TRDD3. There are 18 residues in the CDR3. Germline V gene data show CDR1 as GEAIGNYY and CDR2 as EKD. J was trimmed by 0 bases and V by 4 bases; bases with no gene match: 15. CDR3 sequence: CACETLGATLRDTDKLIF. CDR3 coding DNA: TGTGCCTGTGAAACACTGGGGGCCACGTTAAGAGACACCGATAAACTCATCTTT.

By share of the sample, this clone is medium-sized (0.01 to 0.1%). V gene TRDV1 combines with J gene TRDJ1; 7 bases are shared with TRDD2. Unmatched junction bases numbered 20, after V lost 3 bases and J lost 1 base. The CDR3 spans 20 residues. From germline, CDR1 is TSWWSYY and CDR2 QGS. The CDR3 is CALGDVPSSRGLEGTDKLIF. In DNA form, the CDR3 reads TGTGCTCTTGGGGACGTCCCTTCCTCCAGGGGACTGGAGGGCACCGATAAACTCATCTTT.

A note on this clone: A far larger clone is only one base removed, so a read error is likely. In the same sample, other DNA sequences code for this CDR3. The V call is TRDV2, the J call TRDJ1; a weak D match, TRDD3 (6 bases). The CDR3 contains 15 residues. V was cut by 0 bases and J by 5 bases, with 15 bases left in between. Germline lookup yields CDR1 GEAIGNYY and CDR2 EKD. As DNA, the CDR3 is TGTGCCTGTGACACCGTTGGTCTCGGGGGAGATAAACTCATCTTT. Translating it yields CACDTVGLGGDKLIF.